Presented here are 31 T cell receptor beta chains from one specimen sequenced in a study of T cell responses to AZD1222 COVID-19 vaccine. Method: immunoSEQ multiplex PCR; TCRdb's copy keeps in-frame clones and lacks some. The sample contains 110,000 to 150,000 clones, 75% to 90% of which appear only once. The sample here was peripheral blood, taken on day 0 of AZD1222 vaccination. These receptors originate from an adult in good health.

V usage is TRBV30 and J usage is TRBJ1-2; tentatively, D is TRBD1 (5 bases). V lost 1 base and J 5 bases, leaving 20 bases between the germline ends. The CDR3 length is 16 residues. Per the germline V gene, CDR1 is GTSNPN and CDR2 is SVGIG (reference sequence). DNA of the CDR3: TGTGCCTGGAGTGACCCCCCAAGGAGGGGTGGGTATGGCTACACCTTC. It translates to CAWSDPPRRGGYGYTF.

The chain links TRBV27 to TRBJ2-7, with 12 bases fitting TRBD1. V gave up 4 bases and J gave up 7 bases; unmatched junction bases: 8. CDR3 length: 15 residues. Germline values: CDR1 MNHEY, CDR2 SMNVEV (reference sequence). The CDR3 protein is CASSSGTGGAWEQYF. Written as DNA, the CDR3 is TGTGCCAGCAGTTCCGGGACAGGGGGCGCGTGGGAGCAGTACTTC.

This sequence joins TRBV20-1 and TRBJ2-1, with 8 positions matching TRBD2. The germline CDR1 and CDR2 sequences are DFQATT and SNEGSKA (reference sequence). Trimming removed 3 bases from V and 4 bases from J; junction bases left unmatched: 5. The CDR3 extends over 14 amino acids. CDR3 protein: CSASIREGYNEQFF. The CDR3 nucleotides are TGCAGTGCTAGTATCCGGGAGGGATACAATGAGCAGTTCTTC.

The rearrangement joins TRBV14 to TRBJ1-1; D remains ambiguous. V was pared by 1 base and J by 3 bases, with 15 bases between. Germline lookup yields CDR1 SGHDN and CDR2 FVKESK. The CDR3 length is 16 residues. CDR3 protein: CASSQGGTKWYTEAFF. The CDR3 region has the DNA TGTGCCAGCAGCCAAGGCGGCACGAAATGGTACACTGAAGCTTTCTTT.

Only one count was recorded for this clone. The rearrangement uses TRBV18 and TRBJ1-2; D is uncertain. Germline V gives CDR1 KGHSH, CDR2 LQKENI. The CDR3 spans 13 residues. V lost 4 bases and J 4 bases, leaving 10 bases between the germline ends. CDR3 sequence: CASSHKEFYGYTF. Written as DNA, the CDR3 is TGTGCCAGCTCACATAAGGAATTCTATGGCTACACCTTC.

V is TRBV5-1 and J is TRBJ1-1; D is unresolved. Germline loops: CDR1 SGHRS, CDR2 YFSETQ. Trimming shortened V by 0 bases and J by 1 base, and 4 bases separated the two germline ends. This CDR3 comprises 13 residues. CDR3 in amino acids: CASSLAGNTEAFF. As DNA, the CDR3 is TGCGCCAGCAGCTTGGCCGGGAACACTGAAGCTTTCTTT.

The V gene is TRBV12-3 or TRBV12-4, the J gene TRBJ2-5; D remains ambiguous. Trimming stripped 2 bases from V and 3 bases from J, with 7 bases between. The CDR3 runs to 13 residues. The CDR3 bases are TGTGCCAGCAGTTTATTTGGTGAAGAGACCCAGTACTTC. It specifies CASSLFGEETQYF.

V and J are TRBV2 and TRBJ1-5; possibly TRBD1 for D (5 bases). Trimming removed 4 bases from V and 5 bases from J, with 15 bases in between. The CDR3 consists of 15 residues. CDR1 is SNHLY and CDR2 is FYNNEI in the germline V gene. CDR3 sequence: CASSVLGTGDQPQHF. CDR3 sequence (DNA): TGTGCCAGCAGTGTATTAGGGACCGGAGATCAGCCCCAGCATTTT.

V is TRBV10-3 and J is TRBJ1-1; 9 bases match TRBD1. Germline loops: CDR1 ENHRY, CDR2 SYGVKD. The CDR3 loop spans 13 amino acids. The trim removed 7 bases at V and 4 bases at J, leaving 4 bases unmatched. The CDR3 DNA sequence: TGTGCCATCATCCCGACAGGGGGCACTGAAGCTTTCTTT. It codes for CAIIPTGGTEAFF.

V usage is TRBV5-1 and J usage is TRBJ1-2; 10 bases are shared with TRBD1. Trimming removed 3 bases from V and 6 bases from J; junction bases left unmatched: 5. The CDR3 is 14 amino acids. Germline CDR1 reads SGHRS; CDR2 reads YFSETQ. CDR3 in amino acids: CASSWDRGSDGYTF. The CDR3 DNA sequence: TGCGCCAGCAGCTGGGACAGGGGCAGCGATGGCTACACCTTC.

J is TRBJ2-3 and V is TRBV7-3, with 11 bases aligning to TRBD2. With V trimmed by 5 bases and J by 6 bases, 7 bases remained unmatched. In germline, CDR1 is SGHTA, CDR2 FQGTGA. The CDR3 has 15 amino acids. CDR3 in amino acids: CASSPRLAGMDTQYF. The CDR3 DNA is TGTGCCAGCAGCCCAAGACTAGCGGGAATGGATACGCAGTATTTT.

This chain joins TRBV10-2 and TRBJ1-1, with D possibly TRBD1 on 5 matching bases. The V end lost 7 bases, the J end lost 5 bases, and 11 bases lay between the germline ends. The germline V gene has CDR1 WSHSY and CDR2 SAAADI. The CDR3 is made up of 12 amino acids. In nucleotides, the CDR3 is TGCGCCAGCACTCAGGGACGAACTGAAGCTTTCTTT. Translated, it gives CASTQGRTEAFF.

DNA for the CDR3: TGTGCCTGGACCGAGGGGGGACTTAGCTCCTACGAGCAGTACTTC. It specifies CAWTEGGLSSYEQYF. J is TRBJ2-7 and V is TRBV30; either TRBD1 or TRBD2 may fit D (6 bases each). Germline V gene lookup returns CDR1 GTSNPN and CDR2 SVGIG (reference sequence). V was cut by 4 bases and J by 0 bases, with 16 bases left in between. The CDR3 spans 15 residues.

The chain carries TRBV5-4 and TRBJ1-6, with TRBD1 matching over 9 bases. The V gene's germline CDR1 is SGHNT and CDR2 YYREEE (reference sequence). The CDR3 totals 17 residues. V shed 4 bases, J shed 10 bases, and the junction held 15 bases outside the gene matches. This chain's CDR3 is CASSHEIPGQGRSPLHF. CDR3 bases: TGTGCCAGCAGCCACGAAATCCCGGGACAGGGCCGGTCACCCCTCCACTTT. Full variable domain (outside the CDR3, taken from reference TRBV5-4 and TRBJ1-6): ETGVTQSPTHLIKTRGQQVTLRCSSQSGHNTVSWYQQALGQGPQFIFQYYREEENGRGNFPPRFSGLQFPNYSSELNVNALELDDSALYLCASSHEIPGQGRSPLHFGNGTRLTVT.

This rearrangement joins TRBV7-9 to TRBJ1-6, with D perhaps TRBD1 (6 bases). Germline assignment: CDR1 SEHNR and CDR2 FQNEAQ (reference sequence). The CDR3 totals 15 residues. Trimming left V 4 bases short and J 6 bases short, with 13 bases between. The CDR3 DNA reads as TGTGCCAGCAGCTCCCCGACAGGCAGTAATTCACCCCTCCACTTT. Translating it yields CASSSPTGSNSPLHF. Based on the CDR3 plus reference TRBV7-9 and TRBJ1-6, the full variable domain is DTGVSQNPRHKITKRGQNVTFRCDPISEHNRLYWYRQTLGQGPEFLTYFQNEAQLEKSRLLSDRFSAERPKGSFSTLEIQRTEQGDSAMYLCASSSPTGSNSPLHFGNGTRLTVT.

The chain combines TRBV5-1 with TRBJ2-1, with 8 bases identical to TRBD2. V dropped 4 bases and J dropped 4; count of bases not matched to a gene: 10. The CDR3 covers 16 residues. Germline V gives CDR1 SGHRS, CDR2 YFSETQ. For the CDR3, the DNA is TGCGCCAGCAGCGGCCAGGGGACTAGACCTTACAATGAGCAGTTCTTC. Translation: CASSGQGTRPYNEQFF.

The rearrangement joins TRBV7-3 to TRBJ2-7, with 8 bases aligning to TRBD1. Germline V lookup: CDR1 SGHTA, CDR2 FQGTGA. Trimming took 4 bases from V and 9 from J; bases not matched to a gene: 8. The length of the CDR3 is 13 residues. The chain's CDR3 is CASSSGQGGRQYF. Written as DNA, the CDR3 is TGTGCCAGCAGCTCCGGACAGGGAGGTCGGCAGTACTTC.

V and J are TRBV9 and TRBJ2-5; the match to TRBD1 covers 12 bases. The length of the CDR3 is 17 residues. Germline V lookup: CDR1 SGDLS, CDR2 YYNGEE. Trimming removed 3 bases from V and 5 bases from J; junction bases left unmatched: 11. CDR3 sequence: CASSETRDRGLGETQYF. CDR3 DNA sequence: TGTGCCAGCAGCGAAACCCGGGACAGGGGGCTTGGGGAGACCCAGTACTTC.

V usage is TRBV6-4 and J usage is TRBJ1-5, with a possible D match to TRBD1 (5 bases). This CDR3 region has 14 residues. Trimming left V 9 bases short and J 4 bases short, with 16 bases between. CDR1 MRHNA and CDR2 SNTAGT come from the germline V gene. CDR3: CASWGGANNQPQHF. CDR3 DNA sequence: TGTGCCAGTTGGGGAGGGGCCAATAATCAGCCCCAGCATTTT.

The gene calls are TRBV5-1 and TRBJ2-7; D may correspond to TRBD1 or TRBD2 (7 bases each). Germline V CDR1 and CDR2: SGHRS, YFSETQ. This CDR3 has 14 amino acids. The V and J ends lost 5 bases and 4 bases respectively, with 16 bases between them. CDR3 loop: CASSRTGEGYEQYF. CDR3 nucleotide sequence: TGCGCCAGCAGTCGTACAGGGGAGGGGTACGAGCAGTACTTC.

The chain links TRBV19 to TRBJ1-1, with D maybe TRBD1 (6 bases). This CDR3 is built from 14 residues. Germline CDR1 is LNHDA and CDR2 is SQIVND (reference sequence). Trimming pared 8 bases from V and 4 bases from J, leaving 17 bases between. The CDR3, as DNA: TGTGCCAGTCTCCGGGACACTTTGGGCACTGAAGCTTTCTTT. It yields the protein CASLRDTLGTEAFF. The full variable domain, in which reference TRBV19 and TRBJ1-1 provide the parts outside the CDR3, is DGGITQSPKYLFRKEGQNVTLSCEQNLNHDAMYWYRQDPGQGLRLIYYSQIVNDFQKGDIAEGYSVSREKKESFPLTVTSAQKNPTAFYLCASLRDTLGTEAFFGQGTRLTVV.

The V and J genes are TRBV5-4 and TRBJ2-3; D uncertain. Germline V gene lookup returns CDR1 SGHNT and CDR2 YYREEE (reference sequence). This CDR3 has 12 residues. The V and J ends lost 4 bases and 2 bases respectively, with 5 bases between them. The CDR3 DNA reads TGTGCCAGCAGCAGCATCACAGATACGCAGTATTTT. Its protein is CASSSITDTQYF.

The chain recombines TRBV19 with TRBJ2-2, with TRBD2 matching over 8 bases. V gave up 9 bases and J gave up 7 bases; unmatched junction bases: 7. CDR3 length: 13 amino acids. Germline V gene data show CDR1 as LNHDA and CDR2 as SQIVND (reference sequence). CDR3 region: CASVAGSVGELFF. CDR3 DNA: TGTGCCAGCGTAGCGGGATCGGTCGGGGAGCTGTTTTTT.

V is TRBV2 and J is TRBJ2-5; 10 bases align to TRBD1. The CDR3 is 14 amino acids. J lost 4 bases, V lost 6 bases, and 5 bases had no gene match. The germline V gene encodes CDR1 SNHLY and CDR2 FYNNEI. The CDR3 here is CASSLDRGGETQYF. CDR3 sequence (DNA): TGTGCCAGCAGCCTGGACAGGGGGGGAGAGACCCAGTACTTC.

The chain carries TRBV3-1 (or the pseudogene TRBV3-2) and TRBJ1-1; D is unclear. The CDR3 runs to 14 residues. Germline V gene lookup returns CDR1 LGHDT and CDR2 YNNKEL (reference sequence). Trimming took 3 bases from V and 0 from J, leaving 8 bases between them. CDR3 in amino acids: CASSHPSLNTEAFF. The CDR3 coding sequence is TGTGCCAGCAGCCACCCTTCCTTGAACACTGAAGCTTTCTTT.

The J gene is TRBJ1-6, the V gene TRBV2; no clear D. Trimming took off 4 bases at V and 7 bases at J, with 20 bases between the two ends. The germline gives CDR1 SNHLY, CDR2 FYNNEI. The CDR3 length is 17 residues. CDR3 sequence: CASSVDDLGWRNSPLHF. CDR3 coding DNA: TGTGCCAGCAGTGTGGACGATCTGGGGTGGAGGAATTCACCCCTCCACTTT. Full variable domain (missing parts from reference TRBV2 and TRBJ1-6): EPEVTQTPSHQVTQMGQEVILRCVPISNHLYFYWYRQILGQKVEFLVSFYNNEISEKSEIFDDQFSVERPDGSNFTLKIRSTKLEDSAMYFCASSVDDLGWRNSPLHFGNGTRLTVT.

This chain connects TRBV2 to TRBJ2-2; D not resolved. The V gene lost 1 base and the J gene lost 5 bases, with 5 bases spanning the gap. The CDR3 extends over 13 amino acids. CDR1 and CDR2 from the germline V gene are SNHLY and FYNNEI. Here the CDR3 reads CASSEDRTGELFF. The CDR3 DNA follows: TGTGCCAGCAGTGAAGACCGAACCGGGGAGCTGTTTTTT.

The chain uses TRBV7-6 and TRBJ2-2; D gene unclear. There are 14 residues in the CDR3. Germline V gene lookup returns CDR1 SGHVS and CDR2 FNYEAQ. V lost 3 bases, J lost 5 bases, and 10 bases lay in between. The CDR3 DNA follows: TGTGCCAGCAGCTTCCTATTGGGAACCGGGGAGCTGTTTTTT. Protein product: CASSFLLGTGELFF. Together with reference TRBV7-6 and TRBJ2-2, the CDR3 gives the full variable domain: GAGVSQSPRYKVTKRGQDVALRCDPISGHVSLYWYRQALGQGPEFLTYFNYEAQQDKSGLPNDRFSAERPEGSISTLTIQRTEQRDSAMYRCASSFLLGTGELFFGEGSRLTVL.

V is TRBV30 and J is TRBJ2-3; 9 bases line up with TRBD2. V lost 3 bases and J lost 6; bases outside the gene matches: 10. The CDR3 consists of 15 residues. Germline CDR1 is GTSNPN and CDR2 is SVGIG (reference sequence). CDR3 sequence: CAWRISGSLGDTQYF. CDR3 coding DNA: TGTGCCTGGAGGATTAGCGGGAGTTTGGGCGATACGCAGTATTTT.

This clone was counted between two and nine times. The chain recombines TRBV2 with TRBJ2-7; 10 bases align to TRBD1. The CDR3 length is 14 residues. The V segment lost 4 bases and the J segment 3 bases; nucleotides outside the gene matches: 3. CDR1 and CDR2 (germline): SNHLY, FYNNEI. For the CDR3, the DNA is TGTGCCAGCAGTGGACGGGACAGGGGCTACGAGCAGTACTTC. The encoded protein is CASSGRDRGYEQYF.

This chain joins TRBV4-1 and TRBJ1-5, with 7 bases identical to TRBD1. This CDR3 region has 17 residues. The germline V gene has CDR1 MGHRA and CDR2 YSYEKL. Trimming cost V 4 bases and J 0 bases; bases outside gene matches: 9. CDR3 region: CASSRDDRAYSNQPQHF. For the CDR3, the DNA is TGCGCCAGCAGCCGGGACGACAGGGCGTATAGCAATCAGCCCCAGCATTTT.